This is a list of T cell receptor beta chains from one sample in a study of blood T cells in healthy people across ages. TCRdb independently ran MiXCR on the 5' RACE reads; one entry per CDR3 protein. The table has 760,000 or so distinct CDR3 sequences, around 25% seen once. The sample was also linked to a second study, of T cells of mothers and their children.

Input material: blood. The receptors here all came from a boy aged 5-17 years in good health. Both conserved end residues are part of each CDR3. D genes are given only for firm matches. Size is omitted from some rows. Given values are once, few, many or a class for expanded clones.

TRBV7-2	-	TRBJ2-7	-	CASSLRGRSIEVGEQYF	TGTGCCAGCAGCTTAAGGGGTCGTAGTATCGAAGTGGGCGAGCAGTACTTC
TRBV6-1	-	TRBJ2-7	TRBD2	CASSVASGISYEQYF	TGTGCCAGCAGTGTCGCTAGCGGGATCTCCTACGAGCAGTACTTC
TRBV5-1	few	TRBJ2-3	TRBD2	CASSLSSGAITDTQYF	TGCGCCAGCAGCTTGTCTAGCGGGGCGATCACAGATACGCAGTATTTT
TRBV6-5	few	TRBJ2-1	TRBD1	CASSHPEGQGYF	TGTGCCAGCAGTCACCCGGAGGGACAGGGGTACTTC
TRBV5-6	-	TRBJ1-2	-	CASSPDTLANYGYTF	TGTGCCAGCAGCCCGGACACGTTAGCTAACTATGGCTACACCTTC
TRBV10-3	-	TRBJ2-7	-	CAISSPDTPIYEQYF	TGTGCCATCAGTTCCCCTGACACCCCAATCTACGAGCAGTACTTC
TRBV6-5	few	TRBJ1-1	-	CASSYNGGNTEAFF	TGTGCCAGCAGTTACAACGGAGGGAACACTGAAGCTTTCTTT
TRBV7-9	few	TRBJ1-2	-	CASSLDDNYYGYTF	TGTGCCAGCAGCTTAGATGACAACTACTATGGCTACACCTTC
TRBV29-1	-	TRBJ2-2	TRBD2	CSFQLAETGELFF	TGCAGCTTCCAGCTAGCGGAAACCGGGGAGCTGTTTTTT
TRBV27	few	TRBJ2-7	-	CASSFRGTSYEQYF	TGTGCCAGCAGTTTCCGAGGAACCTCCTACGAGCAGTACTTC
TRBV4-1	-	TRBJ2-7	-	CASSQEASGPYEQYF	TGCGCCAGCAGCCAAGAGGCCAGCGGACCCTACGAGCAGTACTTC
TRBV6-1	-	TRBJ2-1	-	CASSQTGATATNEQFF	TGTGCCAGCAGTCAAACCGGGGCCACGGCAACCAATGAGCAGTTCTTC
TRBV19	-	TRBJ1-3	-	CASSISGASGNTIYF	TGTGCCAGTAGTATAAGCGGGGCCTCTGGAAACACCATATATTTT
TRBV6-2/TRBV6-3	-	TRBJ1-3	-	CASSDRQLISGNTIYF	TGTGCCAGCAGCGACAGACAGCTAATCTCTGGAAACACCATATATTTT
TRBV20-1	-	TRBJ2-3	TRBD2	CSAENSGRGTDTQYF	TGCAGTGCAGAAAATAGCGGGAGGGGGACAGATACGCAGTATTTT
TRBV29-1	-	TRBJ2-3	-	CSVAGFGDTDTQYF	TGCAGCGTCGCCGGATTCGGAGACACAGATACGCAGTATTTT